Shown below are 8 T cell receptor beta chains from a single sample sequenced in a study of cytomegalovirus exposure and HLA in healthy donors. The PCR had 60 Vbeta and 13 Jbeta primers. Sequencing was performed with immunoSEQ multiplex PCR; in TCRdb, only in-frame clones are kept and a portion is missing. The sample lists about 69,000 clones, around 76% occurring once. The sequencing sample was made of PBMCs. Receptor source: a man younger than 35 in good health and CMV-seronegative.

The rearrangement links TRBV27 to TRBJ2-3; the match to TRBD2 covers 13 bases. The J segment lost 3 bases and the V segment lost 6 bases, leaving 6 bases of the junction unmatched. CDR1 is MNHEY, CDR2 SMNVEV, per germline (reference sequence). The CDR3 is made up of 16 amino acids. As DNA, the CDR3 is TGTGCCAGCAGCCAATTGACTAGCGGGGGGACAGATACGCAGTATTTT. Its translation: CASSQLTSGGTDTQYF.

The chain carries TRBV28 and TRBJ2-5; possible D gene TRBD2, 6 bases. V was shortened by 4 bases and J by 5 bases, with 35 bases between the two germline ends. Per germline, CDR1 MDHEN and CDR2 SYDVKM. This CDR3 region has 21 residues. CDR3 DNA: TGTGCCAGCAGTTACCCGGGGGTGGTCCCCGATGGGCCCCCTTTAATGGAGACCCAGTACTTC. Its translation: CASSYPGVVPDGPPLMETQYF.

The chain couples TRBV28 to TRBJ2-3; 10 positions match TRBD2. V was pared by 6 bases and J by 3 bases, with 9 bases of the junction left unmatched. The CDR3 runs to 16 residues. Germline V lookup: CDR1 MDHEN, CDR2 SYDVKM. Written as DNA, the CDR3 is TGTGCCAGCAGCCTGTCTAGCGGGGGATGGACAGATACGCAGTATTTT. Protein sequence: CASSLSSGGWTDTQYF. Variable domain in full (rest from reference TRBV28 and TRBJ2-3): DVKVTQSSRYLVKRTGEKVFLECVQDMDHENMFWYRQDPGLGLRLIYFSYDVKMKEKGDIPEGYSVSREKKERFSLILESASTNQTSMYLCASSLSSGGWTDTQYFGPGTRLTVL.

The rearrangement links TRBV4-2 to TRBJ1-1, with 10 bases identical to TRBD1. Germline CDR1 reads LGHNA; CDR2 reads YNFKEQ. Trimming at V came to 1 base and at J to 2 bases, leaving 13 bases not matched to a gene. This CDR3 is 19 amino acids long. In nucleotides, the CDR3 is TGTGCCAGCAGCCAAGGGCGTTCCCGGGACAGGGGAGGAAACACTGAAGCTTTCTTT. This gives the protein CASSQGRSRDRGGNTEAFF.

The rearrangement links TRBV5-1 to TRBJ1-2; possible D gene TRBD1, 6 bases. Germline CDR1 is SGHRS and CDR2 is YFSETQ. V was trimmed by 0 bases and J by 0 bases, leaving 12 bases between them. The CDR3 length is 16 residues. The CDR3: CASSLGPDRSNYGYTF. The CDR3 nucleotides are TGCGCCAGCAGCTTGGGTCCGGACAGATCTAACTATGGCTACACCTTC.

J is TRBJ2-7 and V is TRBV5-4; the match to TRBD1 covers 8 bases. V dropped 0 bases and J dropped 2; count of bases not matched to a gene: 13. Germline values: CDR1 SGHNT, CDR2 YYREEE (reference sequence). The CDR3 sequence is 18 residues long. The CDR3 region is CASSLAGMYRQGPYEQYF. The DNA of the CDR3 is TGTGCCAGCAGCTTGGCCGGAATGTATAGACAGGGGCCCTACGAGCAGTACTTC.

The CDR3 DNA is TGTGCCAGCAGCTTTAACAGCAATAGCAATCAGCCCCAGCATTTT. This encodes CASSFNSNSNQPQHF. The chain has TRBV7-8 and TRBJ1-5; D is undetermined. The CDR3 has 15 residues. V was trimmed by 3 bases and J by 0 bases, leaving 9 bases between them. Germline CDR1 and CDR2: SGHVS and FQNEAQ.

The chain couples TRBV2 to TRBJ2-3, with 14 bases fitting TRBD2. V shed 6 bases and J 2 bases; nucleotides not matched to a gene: 7. Germline CDR1 is SNHLY and CDR2 is FYNNEI. This CDR3 comprises 17 residues. CDR3: CASSATSGGGPTDTQYF. The CDR3 DNA reads TGTGCCAGCAGCGCGACTAGCGGGGGGGGACCCACAGATACGCAGTATTTT.